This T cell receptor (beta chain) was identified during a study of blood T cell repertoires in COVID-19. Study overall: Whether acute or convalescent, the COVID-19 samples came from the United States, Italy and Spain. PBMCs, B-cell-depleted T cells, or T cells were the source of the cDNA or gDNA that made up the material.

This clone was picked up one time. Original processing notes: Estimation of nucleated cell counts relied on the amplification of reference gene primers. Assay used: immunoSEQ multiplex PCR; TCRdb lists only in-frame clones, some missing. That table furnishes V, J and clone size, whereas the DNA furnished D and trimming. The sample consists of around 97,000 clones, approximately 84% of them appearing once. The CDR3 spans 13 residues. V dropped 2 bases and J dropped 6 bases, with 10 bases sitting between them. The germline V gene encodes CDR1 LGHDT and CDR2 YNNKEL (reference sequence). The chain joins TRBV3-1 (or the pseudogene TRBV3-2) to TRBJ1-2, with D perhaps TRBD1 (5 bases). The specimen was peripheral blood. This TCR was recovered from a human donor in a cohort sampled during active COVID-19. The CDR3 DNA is TGTGCCAGCAGCCAAATCGACAGTAATGGCTACACCTTC. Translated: CASSQIDSNGYTF.